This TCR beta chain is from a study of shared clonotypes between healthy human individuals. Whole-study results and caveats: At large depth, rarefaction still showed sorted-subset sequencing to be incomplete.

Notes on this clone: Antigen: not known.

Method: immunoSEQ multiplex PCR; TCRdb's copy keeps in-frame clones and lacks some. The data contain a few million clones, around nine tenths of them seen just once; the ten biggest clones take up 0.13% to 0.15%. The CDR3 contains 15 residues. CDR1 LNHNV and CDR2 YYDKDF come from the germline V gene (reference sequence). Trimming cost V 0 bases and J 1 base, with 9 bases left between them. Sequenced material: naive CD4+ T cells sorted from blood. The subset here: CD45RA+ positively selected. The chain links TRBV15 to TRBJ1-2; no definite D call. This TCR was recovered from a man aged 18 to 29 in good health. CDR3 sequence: CATSREWGVNYGYTF. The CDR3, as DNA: TGTGCCACCAGCAGAGAATGGGGAGTTAACTATGGCTACACCTTC.